This TCR beta chain is from a study of monozygotic twins with inflammatory bowel disease. This CDR3 has 15 amino acids. The study, taken as a whole, reports: Any single strong signal or clonotype tied to IBD lacked support.

Generation of cDNA took place in eight separate reactions per sample. TCRalpha and TCRbeta cDNA went through nested PCRs of approximately 17 and 9 cycles, two in total. Using the 5' RACE reads, TCRdb records one entry per CDR3 protein without DNA. The sample has over 100,000 distinct CDR3 sequences. A note on this clonotype: What it binds is unknown.

The sample comprised blood. The TCR originated in a human donor with ulcerative colitis or Crohn's disease, or a healthy co-twin of an affected twin (not recorded which). The chain links TRBV12-3 or TRBV12-4 to TRBJ1-3. CDR3 in amino acids: CASNLGLTSGNTIYF.